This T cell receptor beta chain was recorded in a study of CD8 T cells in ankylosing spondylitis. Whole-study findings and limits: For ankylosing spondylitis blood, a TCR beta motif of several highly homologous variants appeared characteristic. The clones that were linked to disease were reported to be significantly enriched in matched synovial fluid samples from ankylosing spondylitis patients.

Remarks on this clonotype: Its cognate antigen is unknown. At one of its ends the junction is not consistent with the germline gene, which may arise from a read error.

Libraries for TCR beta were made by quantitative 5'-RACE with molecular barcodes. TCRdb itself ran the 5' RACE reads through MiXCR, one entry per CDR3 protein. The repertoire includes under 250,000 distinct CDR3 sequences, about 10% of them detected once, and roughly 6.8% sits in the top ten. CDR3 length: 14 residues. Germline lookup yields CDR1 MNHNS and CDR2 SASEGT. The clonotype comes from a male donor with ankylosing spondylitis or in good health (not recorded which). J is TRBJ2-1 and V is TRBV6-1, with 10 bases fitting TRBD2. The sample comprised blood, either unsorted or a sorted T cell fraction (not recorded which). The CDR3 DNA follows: TGTGCCAGCAAGCGGGGGGGCCCGGACAAGGAGCAGTTCTTC. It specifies CASKRGGPDKEQFF.